A selection of T cell receptor beta chains follows, all from one sample in a study of T cell responses to AZD1222 COVID-19 vaccine. Assay: immunoSEQ multiplex PCR; the TCRdb copy retains only in-frame clones and omits some. The sample shows about 170,000 clones, 85% to 90% of them seen only once. The sequencing used peripheral blood, collected on day 0 of AZD1222 vaccination. The source is an adult in good health. Both conserved end residues are part of each CDR3. Fields, in order: J gene, D gene, clone size, V gene, CDR3 protein, CDR3 DNA. D genes are given only for firm matches. Only some rows state a clone size, as once, few, many or a class for expanded clones.

J: TRBJ1-6; D: TRBD1; size: once; V: TRBV2; CDR3: CASRGTGDSSSYNSPLHF; DNA: TGTGCCAGCAGGGGGACAGGGGACTCGAGCTCCTATAATTCACCCCTCCACTTT
J: TRBJ1-5; D: TRBD1; size: NA; V: TRBV30; CDR3: CAWRPGTGDRQPQHF; DNA: TGTGCCTGGAGACCTGGGACAGGGGATCGACAGCCCCAGCATTTT
J: TRBJ2-7; D: TRBD2; size: NA; V: TRBV6-1; CDR3: CASSEVLGREKYEQYF; DNA: TGTGCCAGCAGTGAAGTCCTAGGGAGGGAGAAGTACGAGCAGTACTTC
J: TRBJ1-6; D: NA; size: NA; V: TRBV11-2; CDR3: CASSRDYNSPLHF; DNA: TGTGCCAGCAGCCGGGATTATAATTCACCCCTCCACTTT
J: TRBJ1-2; D: NA; size: NA; V: TRBV2; CDR3: CASSLGVLDGYTF; DNA: TGTGCCAGCAGTCTAGGGGTTTTGGATGGCTACACCTTC
J: TRBJ1-6; D: TRBD1; size: NA; V: TRBV27; CDR3: CASSPWDRDRSPLHF; DNA: TGTGCCAGCAGTCCCTGGGACAGGGATCGTTCACCCCTCCACTTT
J: TRBJ1-3; D: NA; size: NA; V: TRBV15; CDR3: CATSREGTLFGNTIYF; DNA: TGTGCCACCAGCAGAGAGGGTACTCTCTTTGGAAACACCATATATTTT
J: TRBJ2-2; D: TRBD1; size: NA; V: TRBV7-6; CDR3: CASSFTGGLFF; DNA: TGTGCCAGCAGCTTTACAGGGGGCCTGTTTTTT
J: TRBJ1-3; D: NA; size: NA; V: TRBV15; CDR3: CATSGRRGALGNTIYF; DNA: TGTGCCACCAGCGGCAGACGGGGGGCGCTTGGAAACACCATATATTTT
J: TRBJ2-2; D: NA; size: NA; V: TRBV6-5; CDR3: CASSYDGTGELFF; DNA: TGTGCCAGCAGTTACGACGGGACCGGGGAGCTGTTTTTT
J: TRBJ1-1; D: NA; size: NA; V: TRBV3-1/TRBV3-2; CDR3: CASSQGTVNTEAFF; DNA: TGTGCCAGCAGCCAAGGGACAGTGAACACTGAAGCTTTCTTT
J: TRBJ1-5; D: NA; size: once; V: TRBV6-5; CDR3: CASKGWGASQPQHF; DNA: TGTGCCAGCAAGGGATGGGGGGCTTCTCAGCCCCAGCATTTT
J: TRBJ1-1; D: NA; size: NA; V: TRBV6-5; CDR3: CASRAGPLMNTEAFF; DNA: TGTGCCAGCAGGGCGGGACCCCTCATGAACACTGAAGCTTTCTTT
J: TRBJ2-2; D: NA; size: once; V: TRBV6-5; CDR3: CASRGGDRRTGELFF; DNA: TGTGCCAGCAGAGGGGGGGACAGGAGGACCGGGGAGCTGTTTTTT
J: TRBJ1-1; D: NA; size: NA; V: TRBV19; CDR3: CASSIAATATEAFF; DNA: TGTGCCAGTAGTATAGCCGCAACCGCGACTGAAGCTTTCTTT
J: TRBJ1-5; D: NA; size: NA; V: TRBV6-5; CDR3: CASSEQGQPQHF; DNA: TGTGCCAGCTCCGAGCAGGGTCAGCCCCAGCATTTT
J: TRBJ2-1; D: TRBD2; size: NA; V: TRBV5-1; CDR3: CASSWGNSGRNNEQFF; DNA: TGCGCCAGCAGCTGGGGCAATAGCGGGAGAAACAATGAGCAGTTCTTC
J: TRBJ2-5; D: TRBD2; size: NA; V: TRBV2; CDR3: CASSAGLAGGMTQYF; DNA: TGTGCCAGCAGTGCCGGACTAGCGGGGGGTATGACCCAGTACTTC
J: TRBJ1-6; D: TRBD1; size: NA; V: TRBV7-2; CDR3: CASSPSGQTGSPLHF; DNA: TGTGCCAGCAGCCCATCGGGACAGACGGGGTCACCCCTCCACTTT
J: TRBJ2-2; D: TRBD2; size: NA; V: TRBV5-8; CDR3: CASSFNRLAGGPTGELFF; DNA: TGTGCCAGCAGCTTCAACAGACTAGCGGGGGGGCCCACCGGGGAGCTGTTTTTT